This T cell receptor beta chain emerged from a study of blood T cell repertoires in COVID-19. Overall study: From T cells, B-cell-depleted T cells, or PBMCs came the material, which was cDNA or gDNA.

Trimming removed 7 bases from V and 7 bases from J; junction bases left unmatched: 9. The CDR3 sequence is 15 residues long. Germline values: CDR1 ENHRY, CDR2 SYGVKD. Authors' analysis steps: Reference gene primer amplification gave estimated nucleated cell counts. The table came from immunoSEQ multiplex PCR; TCRdb's copy has only in-frame clones and leaves some out. V and J calls and clone size are copied from that table; D and trimming were computed from the DNA. Among about 160,000 clones listed, approximately 82% were seen once. The sequence came from a woman older than 75 with acute or convalescent COVID-19. The rearrangement joins TRBV10-3 to TRBJ2-2; TRBD2 matches 10 bases. Sequencing input: peripheral blood. CDR3 coding DNA: TGTGCCATCAACCCGAGCGGGAGGGGCGTCGGGGAGCTGTTTTTT. Residues: CAINPSGRGVGELFF.